One sample yielded the 32 T cell receptor beta chains listed below, sequenced in a study of tumor-infiltrating lymphocytes in primary liver carcinoma. Unsorted whole blood supplied the blood RNA, and germline DNA was isolated too. Production of TCR beta cDNA used roughly 500 ng total RNA together with a constant-region primer. For TCR beta, libraries were produced by three nested multiplex PCR rounds using slightly modified ARM-PCR. TRBV1-TRBV30 forward primers paired with a C-beta reverse primer were used in the first two PCR rounds, which ran approximately 10 cycles each. TCRdb independently ran MiXCR on the multiplex PCR reads; one entry per CDR3 protein. The data show fewer than 400,000 distinct CDR3 sequences, with about three fifths seen just once and approximately 15% held by the top ten. Sequenced material: peripheral blood. Receptors originate from a woman aged 25-40 years with primary liver carcinoma and hepatitis B virus infection.

In its sample, this clonotype was seen a few times. This chain connects TRBV28 to TRBJ1-2; D is uncertain. CDR1 and CDR2 from the germline V gene are MDHEN and SYDVKM. The CDR3 has 17 residues. V was cut by 0 bases and J by 1 base, with 15 bases left in between. This chain's CDR3 is CASSLWVASYSNYGYTF. The CDR3 DNA is TGTGCCAGCAGTTTATGGGTTGCGTCGTACAGTAACTATGGCTACACCTTC.

This clonotype was seen ten or more times. The chain carries TRBV4-1 and TRBJ1-2, with TRBD1 identical over 7 bases. Germline CDR1 MGHRA, CDR2 YSYEKL. CDR3 size: 15 residues. Germline trimming cut 1 base from V and 1 base from J; bases unmatched to any gene: 3. CDR3 in DNA: TGCGCCAGCAGCCAAGCCCCAGGGGGTAACTATGGCTACACCTTC. This encodes CASSQAPGGNYGYTF.

The sample holds many counts of this clonotype. The V call is TRBV6-2 or TRBV6-3, the J call TRBJ2-1; 7 positions match TRBD2. V dropped 5 bases and J dropped 13; count of bases not matched to a gene: 11. The length of the CDR3 is 13 residues. Germline CDR1 MNHEY, CDR2 SVGEGT. In DNA form, the CDR3 reads TGTGCCAGCAGTGTCCCCGGGACTACCCTTCAGTTCTTC. This translates into CASSVPGTTLQFF.

CDR3 sequence reads: CASSFDQYSLTDTQYF. The DNA for the CDR3 is TGTGCCAGCAGCTTTGATCAGTATAGCCTCACGGATACGCAGTATTTT. The chain carries TRBV11-2 and TRBJ2-3; D ambiguous. This CDR3 region has 16 residues. Germline lookup yields CDR1 SGHAT and CDR2 FQNNGV. With 3 bases removed from V and 6 bases from J, the gap between germline ends came to 19 bases. The full variable domain, its missing parts supplied by reference TRBV11-2 and TRBJ2-3, is EAGVAQSPRYKIIEKRQSVAFWCNPISGHATLYWYQQILGQGPKLLIQFQNNGVVDDSQLPKDRFSAERLKGVDSTLKIQPAKLEDSAVYLCASSFDQYSLTDTQYFGPGTRLTVL.

The V call is TRBV28, the J call TRBJ1-2, with D possibly being TRBD1 (6 bases). The CDR3 contains 11 residues. CDR1 is MDHEN and CDR2 is SYDVKM in the germline V gene. V was cut by 10 bases and J by 7 bases, with 13 bases left in between. The CDR3: CATYRAGGYTF. Written as DNA, the CDR3 is TGTGCCACATACAGGGCGGGTGGCTACACCTTC.

Details on this clonotype: The junction does not match germline at one end; this may be a read error. The chain uses TRBV12-3 or TRBV12-4 and TRBJ2-7; either TRBD1 or TRBD2 may fit D (6 bases each). The CDR3 spans 14 residues. The CDR3, as DNA: TGTGCCAGCAGTCGAGGGGGGACCTCCTCCGAGAAGGACTTC. It codes for CASSRGGTSSEKDF.

As regards this clonotype: The junction departs from germline at one end; a sequencing error may be responsible. V gene TRBV11-1 combines with J gene TRBJ2-6, with a possible D match to TRBD1 (5 bases). Germline CDR1 reads SGHAT; CDR2 reads FQDESV (reference sequence). The length of the CDR3 is 15 residues. The CDR3 nucleotides read TGCGCCAGCAGTTTACTTAGGGCTGGGGCCAAAGTCCTGACTTTC. It encodes CASSLLRAGAKVLTF.

The chain recombines TRBV5-1 with TRBJ1-2; D is ambiguous. From germline, CDR1 is SGHRS and CDR2 YFSETQ. The CDR3 sequence is 12 residues long. The ends were cut back, 0 bases at V and 9 bases at J, with 9 bases in the middle. The CDR3 DNA follows: TGCGCCAGCAGCTTGGAATCAGACCGCTACACCTTC. It translates to CASSLESDRYTF.

As concerns this clonotype: No conserved phenylalanine or tryptophan is present at the end of the CDR3, so a read error is the likely explanation. The rearrangement links TRBV6-6 to TRBJ2-1, with 11 nucleotides matching TRBD2. CDR1 is MNHNY and CDR2 is SVGAGI in the germline V gene (reference sequence). The CDR3 has 15 residues. CDR3 bases: TGTTCCAGCAGTTATAGCGGGAGGGCCTCTCAGGAGCAGTTCCTC. This codes for CSSSYSGRASQEQFL.

The rearrangement links TRBV29-1 to TRBJ2-7; the D gene is possibly TRBD1 (6 bases). Trimming shortened V by 8 bases and J by 2 bases, and 13 bases separated the two germline ends. The CDR3 is 12 residues long. Germline CDR1 SQVTM, CDR2 ANQGSEA. CDR3 DNA sequence: TGCAGCCTTGGAACAGGGACCTACGAGCAGTACTTC. It is translated as CSLGTGTYEQYF.

This clonotype was picked up one time. The rearrangement uses TRBV28 and TRBJ2-7, with TRBD2 matching over 8 bases. CDR3 size: 15 residues. Per germline, CDR1 MDHEN and CDR2 SYDVKM. V shed 6 bases, J shed 6 bases, and the junction held 13 bases outside the gene matches. The CDR3 coding sequence is TGTGCCAGCAGGCAAGGGACTAGTCAAGCCTGCGAGCAGTACTTC. Protein: CASRQGTSQACEQYF.

This clonotype has ten or more counts. This chain joins TRBV12-3 or TRBV12-4 and TRBJ1-2, with TRBD1 as a possible D gene (6 bases). Trimming took 6 bases from V and 2 from J, leaving 13 bases between them. The CDR3 runs 14 residues. The CDR3 nucleotides read TGTGCCAGCAGCCTCGGGCAGGGGAACTATGGCTACACCTTC. Amino acid sequence: CASSLGQGNYGYTF.

The chain employs TRBV7-9 and TRBJ2-7, with 7 bases fitting TRBD1. V lost 7 bases and J lost 0; bases outside the gene matches: 3. CDR3 length: 13 amino acids. Germline V gene lookup returns CDR1 SEHNR and CDR2 FQNEAQ (reference sequence). The CDR3: CASNSGGSYEQYF. The CDR3 nucleotides are TGTGCCAGCAACTCAGGGGGCTCCTACGAGCAGTACTTC.

Remarks on this clonotype: A much larger clone lies a single base off, so this may be a read error. The chain uses TRBV4-1 and TRBJ2-5; D gene ambiguous. Germline V lookup: CDR1 MGHRA, CDR2 YSYEKL. CDR3 length equals 13 residues. The CDR3 sequence: CASSQAPAETQHF. The CDR3 DNA reads TGCGCCAGCAGCCAAGCCCCGGCAGAGACCCAGCACTTC.

As regards this clonotype: This clone may be a read error of a much larger clone one base away. The V and J genes are TRBV5-4 and TRBJ2-2, with a tentative D call TRBD2 (5 bases). This CDR3 region has 13 residues. Per germline, CDR1 SGHNT and CDR2 YYREEE (reference sequence). CDR3 sequence (DNA): TGTGCCAGCAGCCTTACGAACACCGGGGAGCTGTCTTTT. Its protein product is CASSLTNTGELSF.

Turning to this clonotype: Germline is not matched at one junction end, which may reflect a read error. The chain couples TRBV14 to TRBJ2-1; the D is unclear. CDR1 is SGHDN, CDR2 FVKESK, per germline. CDR3 length: 14 residues. The chain's CDR3 is CANSQSANLRRQFF. Written as DNA, the CDR3 is TGTGCCAACAGCCAGTCGGCTAACCTTCGAAGGCAGTTCTTC.

On this clonotype: The conserved phenylalanine or tryptophan is not found at the CDR3 terminus, so this likely reflects a read error. The chain couples TRBV29-1 to TRBJ2-2; TRBD1 agrees at 9 bases. The CDR3 runs to 12 residues. Germline V gene data show CDR1 as SQVTM and CDR2 as ANQGSEA. Trimming at V came to 7 bases and at J to 6 bases, leaving 3 bases not matched to a gene. CDR3: CSGGQGSGELFV. The DNA of the CDR3 is TGCAGCGGTGGACAGGGGTCCGGGGAGCTGTTTGTT.

Notes on this clonotype: A much larger clone lies a single base off, so this may be a read error. This rearrangement joins TRBV6-6 to TRBJ2-7; the match to TRBD1 covers 7 bases. The CDR3 is made up of 14 amino acids. The V gene's germline CDR1 is MNHNY and CDR2 SVGAGI (reference sequence). CDR3 protein: CTSSPQGMPLGQYF. CDR3 in DNA: TGTACCAGCAGTCCACAGGGGATGCCTCTCGGGCAGTACTTC.

This clonotype was found many times. The chain links TRBV10-3 to TRBJ1-2, with 7 bases that match TRBD1. The CDR3 has 12 residues. The germline gives CDR1 ENHRY, CDR2 SYGVKD. Trimming removed 2 bases from V and 8 bases from J; junction bases left unmatched: 2. The CDR3 bases are TGTGCCATCAGTGAGAGGGGGCTCGGCTACACCTTC. This codes for CAISERGLGYTF.

This chain links TRBV6-1 with TRBJ2-1; possible D gene TRBD1, 6 bases. The ends were cut back, 5 bases at V and 9 bases at J, with 11 bases in the middle. This CDR3 has 12 residues. Germline V gene data show CDR1 as MNHNS and CDR2 as SASEGT. The CDR3 DNA reads as TGTGCCAGCAGTCGGACAGCTCCTGAGCAGTTCTTC. This encodes CASSRTAPEQFF.

This clonotype came up once. Because the CDR3 is missing its conserved closing phenylalanine or tryptophan, this is likely a read error. V gene TRBV12-3 or TRBV12-4 combines with J gene TRBJ2-4; 7 bases line up with TRBD1. This CDR3 is 15 amino acids long. The J segment lost 0 bases and the V segment lost 5 bases, leaving 4 bases of the junction unmatched. Here the CDR3 reads CASSGTELAKNIQYL. DNA for the CDR3: TGTGCCAGCAGTGGGACAGAGCTAGCCAAAAACATTCAGTACTTA.

This clonotype was seen repeatedly, ten times or more. In DNA form, the CDR3 reads TGTGCCAGCAGTTACTCTAGCGGGAGAAGCTACAATGAGCAGTTCTTC. Translated: CASSYSSGRSYNEQFF. This sequence joins TRBV6-5 and TRBJ2-1; 9 nucleotides match TRBD2. The germline CDR1 and CDR2 sequences are MNHEY and SVGAGI. This CDR3 comprises 16 residues. V was clipped by 0 bases and J by 3 bases; unmatched bases: 3.

This clonotype has only a few counts. The chain is built from TRBV30 and TRBJ1-3, with D hard to call. The CDR3 is 15 residues long. Germline CDR1 GTSNPN, CDR2 SVGIG (reference sequence). V lost 4 bases and J 3 bases, leaving 16 bases between the germline ends. CDR3 DNA sequence: TGTGCCTGGACGGTGAACCGCGCTGGTGGAAACACCATATATTTT. Translation: CAWTVNRAGGNTIYF.

This clonotype was seen a few times. V is TRBV12-3 or TRBV12-4 and J is TRBJ1-5; D may be TRBD1 (5 bases). This CDR3 comprises 14 residues. Trimming cost V 6 bases and J 4 bases, with 13 bases left between them. CDR3 bases: TGTGCCAGCAGCCGAGACAGCATTAATCAGCCCCAGCATTTT. The encoded protein is CASSRDSINQPQHF.

The chain uses TRBV14 and TRBJ2-1; 11 bases fit TRBD2. This CDR3 region has 16 residues. V lost 5 bases and J lost 1; bases outside the gene matches: 4. In germline, CDR1 is SGHDN, CDR2 FVKESK. The CDR3 sequence: CASSKLAGESYNEQFF. CDR3 nucleotide sequence: TGTGCCAGCAGCAAACTAGCGGGAGAATCCTACAATGAGCAGTTCTTC. The whole variable domain, filled in from reference TRBV14 and TRBJ2-1, reads EAGVTQFPSHSVIEKGQTVTLRCDPISGHDNLYWYRRVMGKEIKFLLHFVKESKQDESGMPNNRFLAERTGGTYSTLKVQPAELEDSGVYFCASSKLAGESYNEQFFGPGTRLTVL.

The rearrangement links TRBV2 to TRBJ2-7; no reliable D call. Between the trimmed V and J ends, which lost 2 bases and 3 bases, there was a span of 11 bases. From germline, CDR1 is SNHLY and CDR2 FYNNEI. CDR3 length: 14 amino acids. The CDR3 DNA reads TGTGCCAGCAGTGAACCGACACCTTTCTACGAGCAGTACTTC. It yields the protein CASSEPTPFYEQYF.

A note on this clonotype: A read error is possible here, since a much larger clone lies one base away. This sequence joins TRBV11-2 and TRBJ2-5; 10 bases fit TRBD2. Germline lookup yields CDR1 SGHAT and CDR2 FQNNGV. This CDR3 is 12 amino acids long. Written as DNA, the CDR3 is TGTGCCAGCAGCCAGAGCGGGAGGGCTCCTGACTTC. Its translation is CASSQSGRAPDF.

In this sample, this clonotype turned up many times. This chain uses TRBV29-1 with TRBJ2-3, with 10 bases identical to TRBD1. This CDR3 has 14 amino acids. V shed 5 bases and J 4 bases; nucleotides not matched to a gene: 6. Germline loops: CDR1 SQVTM, CDR2 ANQGSEA. This CDR3 reads CSVTDRGLADTQYF. The CDR3 DNA reads as TGCAGCGTTACTGACAGGGGGCTTGCAGATACGCAGTATTTT.

Written as DNA, the CDR3 is TGCGCCAGCAGCCCGGGACTATCGGGGGGGACAGATACGCAGTATTTT. Protein product: CASSPGLSGGTDTQYF. The V call is TRBV4-1, the J call TRBJ2-3; 8 nucleotides line up with TRBD2. CDR3 length: 16 amino acids. V shed 4 bases, J shed 3 bases, and the junction held 9 bases outside the gene matches. Germline V gene data show CDR1 as MGHRA and CDR2 as YSYEKL.

As concerns this clonotype: One end of the junction is discordant with germline, which a read error may explain. This rearrangement joins TRBV6-6 to TRBJ2-3; the D gene is possibly TRBD2 (5 bases). Germline CDR1 is MNHNY and CDR2 is SVGAGI (reference sequence). CDR3 length equals 14 residues. The CDR3 DNA is TGTGCCAGCAAAGAAGCGGTTCACACATATACGCAGTATTTT. Amino acid sequence: CASKEAVHTYTQYF.

Many counts were recorded for this clonotype. This chain connects TRBV11-2 to TRBJ2-5; D unresolved. V shed 5 bases and J shed 5 bases, with 21 bases lying between them. CDR3 size: 16 residues. The V gene's germline CDR1 is SGHAT and CDR2 FQNNGV. The CDR3 is CASSPLGRRFSETQYF. CDR3 sequence (DNA): TGTGCCAGCAGCCCTCTTGGACGGCGGTTCAGTGAGACCCAGTACTTC.

The sample holds one count of this clonotype. The chain recombines TRBV12-3 or TRBV12-4 with TRBJ2-1; no firm D call. CDR3 length: 15 amino acids. Trimming took off 3 bases at V and 2 bases at J, with 11 bases between the two ends. This CDR3 is CASSFRGGAYNEQFF. Here the CDR3 DNA reads TGTGCCAGCAGTTTCCGAGGTGGCGCCTACAATGAGCAGTTCTTC.